The entry that follows covers one TCR beta chain sequence. The data originate from a study of T cells in Graves' hyperthyroidism and ophthalmopathy. RNA transcripts served as the template for amplifying TCR beta CDR3 regions. The TCR CDR3 was amplified in a first-round RT-PCR using the HTBI primer set. MiXCR, run by TCRdb on the multiplex PCR reads, gives a single entry per CDR3 protein. The sample lists hundreds of thousands of distinct CDR3 sequences, over 15% occurring once. Germline values: CDR1 SGHDT, CDR2 YYEEEE. The CDR3 sequence is 12 residues long. V dropped 0 bases and J dropped 7 bases, with 7 bases sitting between them.

The TCR was taken from a woman aged 60 to 75 with Graves' ophthalmopathy. The sequenced sample consisted of blood. The chain uses TRBV5-6 and TRBJ1-2; D uncertain. CDR3 protein: CASSLEPFGYTF. The DNA of the CDR3 is TGTGCCAGCAGCTTGGAACCCTTTGGCTACACCTTC. The variable domain in full, completed from reference TRBV5-6 and TRBJ1-2, reads DAGVTQSPTHLIKTRGQQVTLRCSPKSGHDTVSWYQQALGQGPQFIFQYYEEEERQRGNFPDRFSGHQFPNYSSELNVNALLLGDSALYLCASSLEPFGYTFGSGTRLTVV.